This entry lists 23 T cell receptor beta chains sequenced from one sample in a study of T cells in Graves' hyperthyroidism and ophthalmopathy. Amplification targeted TCR beta CDR3 regions from RNA transcripts. The TCR CDR3 was amplified in a first-round RT-PCR using the HTBI primer set. TCRdb processed the multiplex PCR reads anew with MiXCR; each CDR3 protein has one entry. There are around 250,000 distinct CDR3 sequences in the sample; 13% to 15% occur only once, and 13% lies in the top ten. Sequencing input: blood. Receptors were obtained from a woman aged 40 to 55 with Graves' hyperthyroidism that later progressed to Graves' ophthalmopathy.

Remarks on this clonotype: This may come from a read error, since a much larger clone is one base off. J is TRBJ2-3 and V is TRBV27; D perhaps matches TRBD1 (6 bases). Per the germline V gene, CDR1 is MNHEY and CDR2 is SMNVEV (reference sequence). CDR3 length: 18 amino acids. Here the CDR3 DNA reads TGTCCCAGTTCATTTTATGGTCTGGGGCAGGGGCGTGGAGATACGCAGTATTTT. Encoded protein: CPSSFYGLGQGRGDTQYF.

Of note for this clonotype: Being one base from a much bigger clone, this may be a read error. The rearrangement uses TRBV6-5 and TRBJ2-3, with D tentatively TRBD2 (6 bases). V was clipped by 4 bases and J by 2 bases, with 25 bases between them. Germline assignment: CDR1 MNHEY and CDR2 SVGAGI. The CDR3 is 19 amino acids. CDR3 protein: CASSSHWGRLPSATDTQYF. For the CDR3, the DNA is TGTGCCAGCAGTTCCCACTGGGGGAGGCTACCTAGTGCCACAGATACGCAGTATTTT.

This chain connects TRBV5-8 to TRBJ2-1; the D call may be TRBD1 or TRBD2 (5 bases each). The germline V and J ends were trimmed by 3 bases and 8 bases, with 15 bases remaining between them. The germline V gene has CDR1 SGHTS and CDR2 YDEGEE. The CDR3 consists of 14 residues. The CDR3 sequence: CASSYRDRRDEQFF. The DNA for the CDR3 is TGTGCCAGCAGCTACCGGGACCGCCGGGATGAGCAGTTCTTC.

The chain combines TRBV6-5 with TRBJ1-2; D unresolved. The germline V gene encodes CDR1 MNHEY and CDR2 SVGAGI. This CDR3 spans 15 amino acids. Trimming stripped 0 bases from V and 5 bases from J, with 13 bases between. The CDR3 region is CASSYSPIRGYGYTF. CDR3 coding DNA: TGTGCCAGCAGTTACTCGCCGATCCGGGGTTATGGCTACACCTTC.

This clonotype was picked up many times. The chain links TRBV7-8 to TRBJ2-7; no definite D call. The length of the CDR3 is 13 residues. CDR1 and CDR2 (germline): SGHVS, FQNEAQ. Deletions cut 5 bases from V and 5 bases from J, with 13 bases between. The CDR3 spells CASSPGPGDEQYF. The CDR3 DNA reads as TGTGCCAGCAGCCCCGGGCCTGGGGACGAGCAGTACTTC.

This clonotype was counted a few times. The chain has TRBV27 and TRBJ2-7; the D gene is possibly TRBD2 (6 bases). Germline V gene lookup returns CDR1 MNHEY and CDR2 SMNVEV (reference sequence). Trimming took off 4 bases at V and 2 bases at J, with 15 bases between the two ends. This CDR3 is built from 15 residues. CDR3 DNA sequence: TGTGCCAGCAGTTCCAGACGGGACTCCACCTACGAGCAGTACTTC. It encodes CASSSRRDSTYEQYF.

The genes are TRBV11-2 and TRBJ1-1; 8 bases map to TRBD1. Germline CDR1 and CDR2: SGHAT and FQNNGV. The CDR3 has 15 residues. V lost 7 bases, J lost 1 base, and 8 bases stayed unmatched. The CDR3 loop is CASTVLGTGNTEAFF. DNA of the CDR3: TGTGCCAGCACCGTCCTTGGGACAGGGAACACTGAAGCTTTCTTT. Full variable domain (outside the CDR3, taken from reference TRBV11-2 and TRBJ1-1): EAGVAQSPRYKIIEKRQSVAFWCNPISGHATLYWYQQILGQGPKLLIQFQNNGVVDDSQLPKDRFSAERLKGVDSTLKIQPAKLEDSAVYLCASTVLGTGNTEAFFGQGTRLTVV.

This sequence joins TRBV2 and TRBJ2-3, with 9 bases aligning to TRBD2. With V trimmed by 3 bases and J by 1 base, 5 bases remained unmatched. The length of the CDR3 is 16 residues. Per the germline V gene, CDR1 is SNHLY and CDR2 is FYNNEI. The CDR3 coding sequence is TGTGCCAGCAGTGAGTTTGTAGCGGGGGGCACAGATACGCAGTATTTT. Translating it yields CASSEFVAGGTDTQYF.

This clonotype was seen ten or more times. The J gene is TRBJ2-1, the V gene TRBV27; 11 positions agree with TRBD2. The CDR3 length is 15 residues. The germline CDR1 and CDR2 sequences are MNHEY and SMNVEV (reference sequence). V lost 6 bases, J lost 6 bases, and 7 bases stayed unmatched. The CDR3 reads CASRKTSGTLNEQFF. DNA of the CDR3: TGTGCCAGCAGGAAGACTAGCGGGACTCTCAATGAGCAGTTCTTC.

This clonotype was seen a handful of times. This sequence joins TRBV9 and TRBJ2-3; 8 bases are a match to TRBD2. With 0 bases clipped from V and 6 bases from J, the junction kept 3 bases outside the gene matches. CDR1 is SGDLS, CDR2 YYNGEE, per germline. The CDR3 is 14 amino acids. CDR3 residues: CASSVAGGPDTQYF. As DNA, the CDR3 is TGTGCCAGCAGCGTAGCGGGAGGGCCTGATACGCAGTATTTT.

This clonotype was seen at least ten times. This chain connects TRBV4-1 to TRBJ2-5; 9 nucleotides align to TRBD2. The V segment lost 3 bases and the J segment 8 bases; nucleotides outside the gene matches: 19. Per germline, CDR1 MGHRA and CDR2 YSYEKL. The CDR3 has 18 residues. CDR3 sequence reads: CASSQGFPVGGRAITQYF. CDR3 bases: TGCGCCAGCAGCCAGGGTTTCCCTGTTGGCGGGAGGGCCATTACCCAGTACTTC.

This chain links TRBV28 with TRBJ1-5; 7 positions match TRBD1. Trimming at V came to 2 bases and at J to 5 bases, leaving 3 bases not matched to a gene. From germline, CDR1 is MDHEN and CDR2 SYDVKM. The CDR3 is 14 amino acids. CDR3 protein: CASSLQGGYQPQHF. The CDR3 DNA follows: TGTGCCAGCAGTTTACAGGGGGGATATCAGCCCCAGCATTTT.

This clonotype was counted at least ten times. The rearrangement links TRBV3-1 to TRBJ2-3; D remains unclear. The V end lost 3 bases, the J end lost 4 bases, and 8 bases lay between the germline ends. Germline V gene lookup returns CDR1 LGHDT and CDR2 YNNKEL (reference sequence). The CDR3 covers 13 residues. The CDR3 is CASSHNSADTQYF. As DNA, the CDR3 is TGTGCCAGCAGCCACAATTCAGCAGATACGCAGTATTTT.

This clonotype was recorded many times. The CDR3 bases are TGTGCCAGTACTAGGACGGGGAACACTGAAGCTTTCTTT. It codes for CASTRTGNTEAFF. The chain employs TRBV19 and TRBJ1-1; D is unresolved. In germline, CDR1 is LNHDA, CDR2 SQIVND (reference sequence). Trimming shortened V by 7 bases and J by 1 base, and 10 bases separated the two germline ends. This CDR3 is 13 amino acids long.

This clonotype has ten or more counts. V and J are TRBV2 and TRBJ2-7, with 8 bases identical to TRBD2. This CDR3 spans 15 amino acids. V lost 6 bases and J lost 4; bases outside the gene matches: 11. Germline loops: CDR1 SNHLY, CDR2 FYNNEI. CDR3 sequence: CASRPSGPLKYEQYF. The DNA of the CDR3 is TGTGCCAGCAGGCCTAGCGGGCCCCTAAAATACGAGCAGTACTTC.

This clonotype was seen repeatedly, ten times or more. The rearrangement uses TRBV28 and TRBJ2-2, with TRBD1 matching over 8 bases. This CDR3 has 20 amino acids. V was clipped by 7 bases and J by 0 bases; unmatched bases: 19. CDR1 and CDR2 (germline): MDHEN, SYDVKM. CDR3 amino acids: CASTYYKQGGSLANTGELFF. CDR3 in DNA: TGTGCCAGCACCTACTACAAACAGGGGGGCAGTTTAGCGAACACCGGGGAGCTGTTTTTT.

This clonotype was seen repeatedly, ten times or more. This rearrangement joins TRBV6-1 to TRBJ1-5; D not certain. CDR1 is MNHNS and CDR2 is SASEGT in the germline V gene. Trimming pared 1 base from V and 9 bases from J, leaving 13 bases between. The CDR3 has 14 residues. Written as DNA, the CDR3 is TGTGCCAGCAGTGAAGGGAGAGGACCAGGGCCCCAGCATTTT. Encoded protein: CASSEGRGPGPQHF.

The chain recombines TRBV30 with TRBJ1-1; TRBD1 might be the D (5 bases). This CDR3 has 12 amino acids. Germline-derived CDR1 and CDR2 are GTSNPN and SVGIG (reference sequence). V was clipped by 5 bases and J by 6 bases, with 13 bases between them. Here the CDR3 reads CAWVGDWAEAFF. CDR3 DNA sequence: TGTGCCTGGGTGGGGGATTGGGCTGAAGCTTTCTTT.

This clonotype has a handful of counts. The V call is TRBV5-1, the J call TRBJ2-5; D ambiguous. Per the germline V gene, CDR1 is SGHRS and CDR2 is YFSETQ. Trimming left V 5 bases short and J 1 base short, with 9 bases between. This CDR3 is 13 amino acids long. The CDR3 protein is CASSSPPQETQYF. The CDR3 DNA follows: TGCGCCAGCAGTAGCCCCCCCCAAGAGACCCAGTACTTC.

In its sample, this clonotype was seen many times. The chain employs TRBV2 and TRBJ2-3; D might be TRBD1 or TRBD2, each matching 5 bases. Germline loops: CDR1 SNHLY, CDR2 FYNNEI. With 7 bases removed from V and 2 bases from J, the gap between germline ends came to 13 bases. This CDR3 has 14 residues. In DNA, the CDR3 is TGTGCCAGCACGTGGGGCCGGGACACAGATACGCAGTATTTT. Its protein is CASTWGRDTDTQYF.

In this sample, this clonotype turned up many times. This may come from a read error, since a much larger clone is one base off. The chain combines TRBV28 with TRBJ1-4, with no clear D. There are 14 residues in the CDR3. Germline-derived CDR1 and CDR2 are MDHEN and SYDVKM. The CDR3 DNA reads as TGTGCCAACAGTTTAGGGCAGGCGGGTGAAAAACTGTTTTTT. Its protein is CANSLGQAGEKLFF.

The rearrangement joins TRBV7-9 to TRBJ1-1, with 7 bases lining up with TRBD1. CDR3 length: 15 amino acids. V lost 4 bases to trimming and J lost 6 bases; unmatched junction nucleotides: 11. Looked up from germline, CDR1 is SEHNR and CDR2 is FQNEAQ (reference sequence). CDR3 bases: TGTGCCAGCAGCTCAGGGGGGGGCGGGACCGCTGAAGCTTTCTTT. Its protein is CASSSGGGGTAEAFF.

This clonotype was observed at least ten times. CDR3 nucleotides: TGTGCCAGCGGCGGGTTTGAGGAAAATGAAAAACTGTTTTTT. This codes for CASGGFEENEKLFF. The V gene is TRBV28, the J gene TRBJ1-4; D call uncertain. The length of the CDR3 is 14 residues. Trimming took off 8 bases at V and 5 bases at J, with 15 bases between the two ends. Germline V gives CDR1 MDHEN, CDR2 SYDVKM.